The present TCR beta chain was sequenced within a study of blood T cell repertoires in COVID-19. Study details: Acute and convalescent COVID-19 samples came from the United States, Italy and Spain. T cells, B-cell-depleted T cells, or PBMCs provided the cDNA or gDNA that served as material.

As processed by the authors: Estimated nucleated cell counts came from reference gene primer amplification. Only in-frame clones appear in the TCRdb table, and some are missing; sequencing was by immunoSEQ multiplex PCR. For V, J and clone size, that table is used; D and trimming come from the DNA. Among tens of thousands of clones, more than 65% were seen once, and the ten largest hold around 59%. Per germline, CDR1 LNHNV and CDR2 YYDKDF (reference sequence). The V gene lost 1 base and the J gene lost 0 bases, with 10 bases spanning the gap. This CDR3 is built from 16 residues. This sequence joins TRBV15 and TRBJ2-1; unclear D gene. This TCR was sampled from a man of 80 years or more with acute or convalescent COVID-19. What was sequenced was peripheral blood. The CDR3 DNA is TGTGCCACCAGCAGAGGGAGAGAAAGCTCCTACAATGAGCAGTTCTTC. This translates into CATSRGRESSYNEQFF.